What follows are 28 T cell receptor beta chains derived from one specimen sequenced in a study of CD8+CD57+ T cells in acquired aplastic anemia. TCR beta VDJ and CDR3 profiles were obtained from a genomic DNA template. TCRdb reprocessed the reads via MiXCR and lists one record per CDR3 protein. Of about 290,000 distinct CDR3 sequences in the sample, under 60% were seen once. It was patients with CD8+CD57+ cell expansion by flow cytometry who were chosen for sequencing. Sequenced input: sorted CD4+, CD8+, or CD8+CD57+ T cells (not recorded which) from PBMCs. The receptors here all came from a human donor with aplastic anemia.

In DNA, the CDR3 is TGTGCCAGCAGCGGAACAGGGTTGCGCAATCAGCCCCAGCATTTT. It translates to CASSGTGLRNQPQHF. V gene TRBV7-2 combines with J gene TRBJ1-5; the D gene is possibly TRBD1 (6 bases). V was shortened by 5 bases and J by 2 bases, with 13 bases between the two germline ends. Germline V gene lookup returns CDR1 SGHTA and CDR2 FQGNSA. The CDR3 loop spans 15 amino acids.

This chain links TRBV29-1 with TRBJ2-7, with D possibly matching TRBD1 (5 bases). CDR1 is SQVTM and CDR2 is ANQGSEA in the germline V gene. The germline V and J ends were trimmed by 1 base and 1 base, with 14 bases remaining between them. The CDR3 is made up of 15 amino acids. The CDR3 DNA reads TGCAGCGTTGAAGGCGTCAGGGTAAAGTCCTACGAGCAGTACTTC. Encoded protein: CSVEGVRVKSYEQYF.

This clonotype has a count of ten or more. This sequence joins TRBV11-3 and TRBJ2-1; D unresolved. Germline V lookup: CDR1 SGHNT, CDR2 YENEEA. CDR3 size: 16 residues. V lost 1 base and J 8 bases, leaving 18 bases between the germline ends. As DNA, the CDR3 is TGTGCCAGCAGCTTAGGGCTGGACCCGTTTAGAGATGAGCAGTTCTTC. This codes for CASSLGLDPFRDEQFF.

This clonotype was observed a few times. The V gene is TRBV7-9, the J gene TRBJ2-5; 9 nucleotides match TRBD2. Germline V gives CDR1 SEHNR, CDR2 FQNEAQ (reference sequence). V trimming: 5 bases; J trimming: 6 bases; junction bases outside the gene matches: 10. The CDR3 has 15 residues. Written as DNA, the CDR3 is TGTGCCAGCAGCCTTGGGGCGGGAGGGCCGCAGACCCAGTACTTC. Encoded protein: CASSLGAGGPQTQYF.

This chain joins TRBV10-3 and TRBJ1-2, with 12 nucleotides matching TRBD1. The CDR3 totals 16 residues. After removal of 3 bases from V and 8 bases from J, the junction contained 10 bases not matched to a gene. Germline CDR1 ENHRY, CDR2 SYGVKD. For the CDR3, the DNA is TGTGCCATCAGTGAAGGGGACAGGGGGCGAGATGGGGGCTACACCTTC. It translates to CAISEGDRGRDGGYTF.

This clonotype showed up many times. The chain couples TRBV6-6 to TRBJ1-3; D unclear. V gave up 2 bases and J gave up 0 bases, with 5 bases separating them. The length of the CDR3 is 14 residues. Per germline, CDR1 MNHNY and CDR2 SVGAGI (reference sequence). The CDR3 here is CASSYVISGNTIYF. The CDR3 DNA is TGTGCCAGCAGTTACGTTATCTCTGGAAACACCATATATTTT.

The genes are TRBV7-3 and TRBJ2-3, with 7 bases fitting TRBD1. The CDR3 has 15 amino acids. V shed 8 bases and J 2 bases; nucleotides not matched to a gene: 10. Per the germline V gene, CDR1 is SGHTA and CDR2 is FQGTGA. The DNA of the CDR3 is TGTGCCAGCTCAGGGGGACCGACCCCCACAGATACGCAGTATTTT. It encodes CASSGGPTPTDTQYF.

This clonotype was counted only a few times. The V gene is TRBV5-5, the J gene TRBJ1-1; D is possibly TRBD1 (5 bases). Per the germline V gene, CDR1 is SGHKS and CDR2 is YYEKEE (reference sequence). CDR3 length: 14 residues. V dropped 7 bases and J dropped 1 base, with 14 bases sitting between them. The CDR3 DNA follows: TGTGCCAGCGGCCCCGGGACGGCGAACACTGAAGCTTTCTTT. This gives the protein CASGPGTANTEAFF.

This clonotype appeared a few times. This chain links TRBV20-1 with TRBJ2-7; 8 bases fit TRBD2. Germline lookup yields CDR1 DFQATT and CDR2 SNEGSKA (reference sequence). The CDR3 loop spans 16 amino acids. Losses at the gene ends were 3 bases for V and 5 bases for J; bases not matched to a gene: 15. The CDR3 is CSASRGPAGDSNEQYF. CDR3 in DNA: TGCAGTGCTAGCAGAGGCCCAGCGGGAGACAGCAACGAGCAGTACTTC.

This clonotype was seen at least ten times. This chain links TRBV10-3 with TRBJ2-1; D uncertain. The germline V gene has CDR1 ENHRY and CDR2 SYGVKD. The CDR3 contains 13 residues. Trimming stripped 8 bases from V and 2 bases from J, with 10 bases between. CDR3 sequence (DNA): TGTGCCATCTCTGCCACCGCCTACAATGAGCAGTTCTTC. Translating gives CAISATAYNEQFF.

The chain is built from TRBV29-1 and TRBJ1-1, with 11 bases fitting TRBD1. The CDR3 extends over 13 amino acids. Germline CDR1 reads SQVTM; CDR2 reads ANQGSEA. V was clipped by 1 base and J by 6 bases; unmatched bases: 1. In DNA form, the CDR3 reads TGCAGCGTTGAAGCGGGACAGGGGGCTGAAGCTTTCTTT. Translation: CSVEAGQGAEAFF. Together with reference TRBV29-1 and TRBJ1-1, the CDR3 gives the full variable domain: SAVISQKPSRDICQRGTSLTIQCQVDSQVTMMFWYRQQPGQSLTLIATANQGSEATYESGFVIDKFPISRPNLTFSTLTVSNMSPEDSSIYLCSVEAGQGAEAFFGQGTRLTVV.

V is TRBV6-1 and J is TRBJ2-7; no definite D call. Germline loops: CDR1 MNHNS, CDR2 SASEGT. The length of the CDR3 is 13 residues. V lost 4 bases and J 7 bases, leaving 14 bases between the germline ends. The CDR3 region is CASSGVQREEQYF. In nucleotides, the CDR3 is TGTGCCAGCAGTGGGGTACAGCGTGAAGAGCAGTACTTC.

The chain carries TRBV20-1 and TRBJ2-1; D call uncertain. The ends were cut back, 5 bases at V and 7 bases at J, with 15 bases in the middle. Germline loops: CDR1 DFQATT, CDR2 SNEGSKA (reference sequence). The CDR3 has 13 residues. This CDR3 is CSAQATEPNEQFF. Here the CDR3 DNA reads TGCAGTGCTCAAGCCACAGAACCGAATGAGCAGTTCTTC.

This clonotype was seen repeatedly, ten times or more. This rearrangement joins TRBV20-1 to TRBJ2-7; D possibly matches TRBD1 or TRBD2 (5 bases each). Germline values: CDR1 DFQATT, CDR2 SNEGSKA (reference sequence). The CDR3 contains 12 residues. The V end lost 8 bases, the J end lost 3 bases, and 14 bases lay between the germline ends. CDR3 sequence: CSPGPAIYEQYF. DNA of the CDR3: TGCAGTCCGGGACCGGCTATCTACGAGCAGTACTTC.

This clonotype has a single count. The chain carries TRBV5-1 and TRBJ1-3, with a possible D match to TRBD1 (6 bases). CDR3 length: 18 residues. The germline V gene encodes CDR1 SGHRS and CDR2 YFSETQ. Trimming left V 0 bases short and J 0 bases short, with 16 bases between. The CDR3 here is CASSLEASDSRSGNTIYF. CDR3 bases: TGCGCCAGCAGCTTGGAAGCGTCGGACAGCCGCTCTGGAAACACCATATATTTT.

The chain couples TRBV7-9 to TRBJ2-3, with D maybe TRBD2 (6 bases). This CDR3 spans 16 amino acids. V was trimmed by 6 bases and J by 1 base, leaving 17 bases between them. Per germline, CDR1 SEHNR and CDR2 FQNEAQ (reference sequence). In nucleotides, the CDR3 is TGTGCCAGCAGTCCGATGGGTAGCGGAGGCACAGATACGCAGTATTTT. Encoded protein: CASSPMGSGGTDTQYF. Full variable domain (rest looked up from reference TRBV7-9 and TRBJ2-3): DTGVSQNPRHKITKRGQNVTFRCDPISEHNRLYWYRQTLGQGPEFLTYFQNEAQLEKSRLLSDRFSAERPKGSFSTLEIQRTEQGDSAMYLCASSPMGSGGTDTQYFGPGTRLTVL.

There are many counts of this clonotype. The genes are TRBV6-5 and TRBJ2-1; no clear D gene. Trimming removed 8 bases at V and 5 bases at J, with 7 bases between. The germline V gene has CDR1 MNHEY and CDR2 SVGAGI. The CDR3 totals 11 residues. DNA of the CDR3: TGTGCCAGCTCAGAGAACAATGAGCAGTTCTTC. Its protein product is CASSENNEQFF.

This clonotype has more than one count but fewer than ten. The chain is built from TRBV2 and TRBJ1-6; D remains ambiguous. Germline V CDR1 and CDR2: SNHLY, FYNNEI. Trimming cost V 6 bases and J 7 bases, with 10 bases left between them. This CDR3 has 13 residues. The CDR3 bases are TGTGCCAGCAGCAGTAGTCGAAATTCACCCCTCCACTTT. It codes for CASSSSRNSPLHF.

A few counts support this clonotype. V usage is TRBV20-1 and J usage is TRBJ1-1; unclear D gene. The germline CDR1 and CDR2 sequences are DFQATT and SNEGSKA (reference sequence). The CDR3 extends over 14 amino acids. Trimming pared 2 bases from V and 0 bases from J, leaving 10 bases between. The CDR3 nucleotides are TGCAGTGCTAGACCGTCATCGGTGAACACTGAAGCTTTCTTT. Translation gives CSARPSSVNTEAFF.

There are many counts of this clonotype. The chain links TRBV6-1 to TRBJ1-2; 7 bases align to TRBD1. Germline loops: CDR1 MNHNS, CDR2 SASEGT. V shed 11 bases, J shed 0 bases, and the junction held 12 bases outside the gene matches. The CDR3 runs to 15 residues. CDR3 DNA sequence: TGTGCCTCGAAGACGTCGGGGACAGCTAACTATGGCTACACCTTC. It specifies CASKTSGTANYGYTF.

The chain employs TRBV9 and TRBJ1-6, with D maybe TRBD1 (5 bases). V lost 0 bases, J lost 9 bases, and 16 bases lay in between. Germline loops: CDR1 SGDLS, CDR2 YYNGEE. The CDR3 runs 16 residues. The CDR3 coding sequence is TGTGCCAGCAGCGTAGCCGGAGGGGCGGACGTTTCACCCCTCCACTTT. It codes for CASSVAGGADVSPLHF.

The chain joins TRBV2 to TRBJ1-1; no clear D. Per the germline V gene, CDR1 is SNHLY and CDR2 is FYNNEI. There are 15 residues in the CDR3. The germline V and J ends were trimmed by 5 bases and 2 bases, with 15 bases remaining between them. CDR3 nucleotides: TGTGCCAGCAGTACCAGCCGACGGCGAAACACTGAAGCTTTCTTT. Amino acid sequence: CASSTSRRRNTEAFF.

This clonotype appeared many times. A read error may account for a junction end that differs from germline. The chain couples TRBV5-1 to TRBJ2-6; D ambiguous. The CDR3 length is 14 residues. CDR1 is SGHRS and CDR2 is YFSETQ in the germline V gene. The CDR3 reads CASSPRSGANVLTF. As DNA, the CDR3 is TGCGCCAGCAGTCCAAGGTCTGGAGCCAACGTCCTGACTTTC.

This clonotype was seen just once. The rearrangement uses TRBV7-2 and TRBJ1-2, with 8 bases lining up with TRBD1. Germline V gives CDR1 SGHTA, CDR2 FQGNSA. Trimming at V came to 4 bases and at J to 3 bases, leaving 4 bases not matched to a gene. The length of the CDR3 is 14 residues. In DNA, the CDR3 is TGTACCAGCAGCTCGACAGGGGCGCACTATGGCTACACCTTC. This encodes CTSSSTGAHYGYTF.

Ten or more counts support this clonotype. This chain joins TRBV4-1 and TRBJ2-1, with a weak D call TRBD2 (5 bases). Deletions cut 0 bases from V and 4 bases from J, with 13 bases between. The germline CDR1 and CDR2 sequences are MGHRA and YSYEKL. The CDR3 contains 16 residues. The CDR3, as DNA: TGCGCCAGCAGCCAAGATTGGCGGGCCCATTACAATGAGCAGTTCTTC. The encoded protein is CASSQDWRAHYNEQFF.

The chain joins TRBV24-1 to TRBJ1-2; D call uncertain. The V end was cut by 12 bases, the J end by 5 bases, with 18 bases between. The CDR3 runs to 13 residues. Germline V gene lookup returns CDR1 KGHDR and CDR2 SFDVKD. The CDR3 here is CAPRNRRGYGYTF. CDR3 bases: TGTGCCCCCCGAAACCGGCGAGGGTATGGCTACACCTTC.

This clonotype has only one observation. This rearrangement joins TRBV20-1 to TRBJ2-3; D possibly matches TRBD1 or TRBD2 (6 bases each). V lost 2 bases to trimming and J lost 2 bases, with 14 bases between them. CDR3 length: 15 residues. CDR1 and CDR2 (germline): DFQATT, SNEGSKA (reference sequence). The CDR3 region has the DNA TGCAGTGCTAGAAAGGGGGAGGTACACACAGATACGCAGTATTTT. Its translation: CSARKGEVHTDTQYF.

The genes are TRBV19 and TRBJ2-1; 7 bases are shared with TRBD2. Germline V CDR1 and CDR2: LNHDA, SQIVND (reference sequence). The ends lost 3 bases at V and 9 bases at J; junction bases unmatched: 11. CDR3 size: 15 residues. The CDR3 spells CASSMGRTRGSEQFF. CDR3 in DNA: TGTGCCAGTAGTATGGGGAGGACTAGAGGATCTGAGCAGTTCTTC.